Many counts were recorded for the clone carrying this T cell receptor beta chain. Antigen: not known. This specimen comes from a study of T cell repertoires in cytomegalovirus infection. Study context: An indication of both CMV infection and matching HLA type came from public TCR beta signatures. Findings and caveats of the study: HLA-C-restricted CMV clonotypes gave the most frequent clonotype in two of eight donors. Pooled public TCR beta family frequency picked out CMV carriers with the relevant HLA.

TCRdb re-analysed the reads in MiXCR, keeping a single row per CDR3 protein. The sample records 350,000 to 500,000 distinct CDR3 sequences, approximately 31% being singletons. The receptor was derived from a human donor in good health (CMV status not recorded). Some clones in this sample may be carry-over from other donors' samples. The sample taken for sequencing was PBMCs.

For the CDR3, the DNA is TGTGCCAGCAGCTTAGGGCCGACGGAGTATAATTCACCCCTCCACTTT. Translating it yields CASSLGPTEYNSPLHF. This chain connects TRBV7-2 to TRBJ1-6; D not certain. Germline CDR1 reads SGHTA; CDR2 reads FQGNSA. V lost 1 base to trimming and J lost 4 bases, with 11 bases between them. The CDR3 runs 16 residues.